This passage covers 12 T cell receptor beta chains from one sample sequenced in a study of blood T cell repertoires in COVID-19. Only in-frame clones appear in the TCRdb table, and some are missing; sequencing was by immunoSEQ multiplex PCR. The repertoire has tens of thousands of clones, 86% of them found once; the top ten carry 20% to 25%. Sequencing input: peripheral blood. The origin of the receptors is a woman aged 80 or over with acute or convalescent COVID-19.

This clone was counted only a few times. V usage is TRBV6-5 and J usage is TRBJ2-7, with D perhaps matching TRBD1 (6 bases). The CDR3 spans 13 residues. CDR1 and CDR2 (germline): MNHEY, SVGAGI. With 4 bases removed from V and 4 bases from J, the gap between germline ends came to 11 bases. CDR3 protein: CASSFRQDYEQYV. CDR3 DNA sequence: TGTGCCAGCAGTTTCAGACAGGATTACGAGCAGTACGTC.

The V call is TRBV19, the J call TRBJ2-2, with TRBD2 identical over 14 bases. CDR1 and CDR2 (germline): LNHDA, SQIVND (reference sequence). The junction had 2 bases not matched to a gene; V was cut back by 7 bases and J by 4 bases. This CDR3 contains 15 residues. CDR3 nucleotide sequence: TGTGCCAGTATGGGGACTAGCGGGAGCACCGGGGAGCTGTTTTTT. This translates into CASMGTSGSTGELFF. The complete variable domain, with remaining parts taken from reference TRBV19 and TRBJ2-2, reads DGGITQSPKYLFRKEGQNVTLSCEQNLNHDAMYWYRQDPGQGLRLIYYSQIVNDFQKGDIAEGYSVSREKKESFPLTVTSAQKNPTAFYLCASMGTSGSTGELFFGEGSRLTVL.

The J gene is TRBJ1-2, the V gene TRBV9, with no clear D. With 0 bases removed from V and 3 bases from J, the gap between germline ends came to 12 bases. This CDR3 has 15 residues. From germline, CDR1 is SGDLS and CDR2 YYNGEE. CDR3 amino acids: CASSVGISQDYGYTF. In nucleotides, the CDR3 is TGTGCCAGCAGCGTAGGAATTAGTCAGGACTATGGCTACACCTTC.

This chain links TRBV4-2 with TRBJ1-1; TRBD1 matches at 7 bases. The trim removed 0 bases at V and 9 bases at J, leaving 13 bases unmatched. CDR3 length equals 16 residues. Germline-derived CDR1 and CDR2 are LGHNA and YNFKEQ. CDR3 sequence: CASSQDRLRQGPQAFF. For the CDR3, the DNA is TGTGCCAGCAGCCAAGATAGACTCCGACAGGGCCCTCAAGCTTTCTTT.

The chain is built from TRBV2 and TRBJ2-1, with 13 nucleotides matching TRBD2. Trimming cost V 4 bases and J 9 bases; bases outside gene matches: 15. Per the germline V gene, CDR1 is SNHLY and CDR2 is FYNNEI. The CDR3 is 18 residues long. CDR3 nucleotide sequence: TGTGCCAGCAGTGTGGAGGCCCCGGGACTAGCGGGACGGGGTGAGCAGTTCTTC. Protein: CASSVEAPGLAGRGEQFF. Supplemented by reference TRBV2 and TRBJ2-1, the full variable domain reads EPEVTQTPSHQVTQMGQEVILRCVPISNHLYFYWYRQILGQKVEFLVSFYNNEISEKSEIFDDQFSVERPDGSNFTLKIRSTKLEDSAMYFCASSVEAPGLAGRGEQFFGPGTRLTVL.

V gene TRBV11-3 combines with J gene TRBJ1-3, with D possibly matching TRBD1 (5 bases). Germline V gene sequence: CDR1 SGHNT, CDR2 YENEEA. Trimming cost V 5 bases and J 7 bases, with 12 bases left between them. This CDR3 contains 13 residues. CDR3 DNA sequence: TGTGCCAGCAGCCCCTTTTCAGGGAACACCATATATTTT. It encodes CASSPFSGNTIYF.

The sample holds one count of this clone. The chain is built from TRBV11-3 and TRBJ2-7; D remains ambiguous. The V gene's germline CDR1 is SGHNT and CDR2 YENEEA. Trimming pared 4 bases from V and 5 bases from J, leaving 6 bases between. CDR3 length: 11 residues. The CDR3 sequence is CASSSLNEQYF. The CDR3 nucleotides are TGTGCCAGCAGCTCACTGAACGAGCAGTACTTC.

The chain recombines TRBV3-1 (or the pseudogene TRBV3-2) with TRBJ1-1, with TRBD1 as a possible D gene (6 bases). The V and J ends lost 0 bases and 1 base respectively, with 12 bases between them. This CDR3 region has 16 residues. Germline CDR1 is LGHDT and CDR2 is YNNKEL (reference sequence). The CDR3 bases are TGTGCCAGCAGCCAAGATTTTCGGGACAAGAACACTGAAGCTTTCTTT. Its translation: CASSQDFRDKNTEAFF.

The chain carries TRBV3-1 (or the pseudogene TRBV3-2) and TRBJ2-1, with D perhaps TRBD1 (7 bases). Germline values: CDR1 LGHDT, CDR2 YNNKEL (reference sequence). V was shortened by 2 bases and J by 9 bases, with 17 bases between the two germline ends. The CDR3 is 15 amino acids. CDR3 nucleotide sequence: TGTGCCAGCAGCCAATCTCTGTTGCAGGGGGGTGAGCAGTTCTTC. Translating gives CASSQSLLQGGEQFF.

The CDR3 loop is CASSLAPAGGDTQYF. The CDR3 DNA reads TGTGCCAGCAGCTTAGCTCCAGCGGGGGGGGATACGCAGTATTTT. This chain links TRBV11-2 with TRBJ2-3; 10 bases agree with TRBD2. Trimming cost V 1 base and J 6 bases; bases outside gene matches: 4. From germline, CDR1 is SGHAT and CDR2 FQNNGV. The CDR3 is 15 amino acids.

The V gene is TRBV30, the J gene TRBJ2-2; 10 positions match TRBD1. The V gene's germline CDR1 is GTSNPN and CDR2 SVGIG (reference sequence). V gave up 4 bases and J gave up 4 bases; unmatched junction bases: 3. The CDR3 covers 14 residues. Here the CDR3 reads CAWTRTGGTGELFF. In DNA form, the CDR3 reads TGTGCCTGGACCCGGACAGGGGGCACCGGGGAGCTGTTTTTT. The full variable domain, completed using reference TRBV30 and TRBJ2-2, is SQTIHQWPATLVQPVGSPLSLECTVEGTSNPNLYWYRQAAGRGLQLLFYSVGIGQISSEVPQNLSASRPQDRQFILSSKKLLLSDSGFYLCAWTRTGGTGELFFGEGSRLTVL.

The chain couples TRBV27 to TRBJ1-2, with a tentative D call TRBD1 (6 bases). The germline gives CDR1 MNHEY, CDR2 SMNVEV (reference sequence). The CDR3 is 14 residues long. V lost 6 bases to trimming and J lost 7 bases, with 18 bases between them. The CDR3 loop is CASSPNRVRGGYTF. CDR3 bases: TGTGCCAGCAGCCCAAACAGGGTAAGAGGTGGCTACACCTTC.